Listed here are 30 T cell receptor beta chains from one sample, sequenced in a study of blood T cell repertoires in COVID-19. Repertoires were generated with immunoSEQ multiplex PCR, while TCRdb's copy carries only in-frame clones and drops some. The profile covers hundreds of thousands of clones, with more than 75% appearing a single time and roughly 3% taken by the ten largest. Material for sequencing was peripheral blood. These receptor sequences come from a man between 60 and 70 years old with acute or convalescent COVID-19.

V and J are TRBV23-1 and TRBJ1-1; TRBD1 agrees at 11 bases. Being an ORF, TRBV23-1 has a function that is uncertain. The V segment lost 4 bases and the J segment 3 bases; nucleotides outside the gene matches: 10. The length of the CDR3 is 17 residues. The CDR3 nucleotides read TGCGCCAGCAGTCTCTGGACAGGGGGCGCGGAGGACACTGAAGCTTTCTTT. It encodes CASSLWTGGAEDTEAFF.

In this sample, this clone turned up once. CDR3 amino acids: CASSQDLRGINTEAFF. In DNA form, the CDR3 reads TGCGCCAGCAGCCAAGATCTCCGGGGAATAAACACTGAAGCTTTCTTT. The rearrangement links TRBV4-3 to TRBJ1-1; D remains ambiguous. Germline V lookup: CDR1 LGHNA, CDR2 YSLEER. This CDR3 region has 16 residues. V was trimmed by 0 bases and J by 2 bases, leaving 13 bases between them.

Details on this clone: The sample contains more than one DNA sequence encoding this CDR3. The V call is TRBV5-1, the J call TRBJ1-6; D not certain. V was shortened by 0 bases and J by 0 bases, with 7 bases between the two germline ends. Germline values: CDR1 SGHRS, CDR2 YFSETQ. The CDR3 totals 16 residues. The CDR3 protein is CASSLAGSSYNSPLHF. For the CDR3, the DNA is TGCGCCAGCAGCTTGGCAGGTAGCTCCTATAATTCACCCCTCCACTTT.

The chain has TRBV19 and TRBJ1-5, with 7 bases lining up with TRBD1. Looked up from germline, CDR1 is LNHDA and CDR2 is SQIVND (reference sequence). V lost 5 bases, J lost 1 base, and 11 bases stayed unmatched. This CDR3 contains 17 residues. The CDR3, as DNA: TGTGCCAGTAGTGCTCCCCAGACAGGGATCAGCAATCAGCCCCAGCATTTT. Protein: CASSAPQTGISNQPQHF.

The table lists this clone with a count of one. The rearrangement links TRBV9 to TRBJ2-1; 7 nucleotides line up with TRBD1. This CDR3 is 16 amino acids long. The V gene end was trimmed by 3 bases and the J gene end by 0 bases; junction bases not matched to a gene: 6. CDR1 and CDR2 (germline): SGDLS, YYNGEE. Here the CDR3 DNA reads TGTGCCAGCAGCGGAACAGGACAGGCCTCCTACAATGAGCAGTTCTTC. It translates to CASSGTGQASYNEQFF.

The chain has TRBV6-2 or TRBV6-3 and TRBJ2-7; 10 nucleotides line up with TRBD2. The CDR3 spans 16 residues. The trim removed 2 bases at V and 6 bases at J, leaving 10 bases unmatched. CDR1 is MNHEY, CDR2 SVGEGT, per germline. The CDR3 coding sequence is TGTGCCAGCAGTTACGCACTAGCGGGGACTTCGCGCGAGCAGTACTTC. This translates into CASSYALAGTSREQYF.

The chain has TRBV3-1 (or the pseudogene TRBV3-2) and TRBJ1-2, with D maybe TRBD1 (5 bases). Trimming shortened V by 4 bases and J by 8 bases, and 17 bases separated the two germline ends. The CDR3 spans 14 residues. Germline CDR1 and CDR2: LGHDT and YNNKEL (reference sequence). The chain's CDR3 is CASSPRRRGWGYTF. The CDR3 DNA follows: TGTGCCAGCAGCCCTCGCAGGCGGGGGTGGGGCTACACCTTC.

The table lists this clone with many counts. Its ends do not fully match the called genes, so a read error is possible. The chain has TRBV11-2 and TRBJ2-1, with 7 nucleotides matching TRBD1. CDR1 and CDR2 from the germline V gene are SGHAT and FQNNGV. CDR3 length: 12 residues. CDR3 coding DNA: TGTGCCAGCAGCCTCAGCCGGGACAGAGGGGTCTTC. It codes for CASSLSRDRGVF. Supplemented by reference TRBV11-2 and TRBJ2-1, the full variable domain reads EAGVAQSPRYKIIEKRQSVAFWCNPISGHATLYWYQQILGQGPKLLIQFQNNGVVDDSQLPKDRFSAERLKGVDSTLKIQPAKLEDSAVYLCASSLSRDRGVFGPGTRLTVL.

The rearrangement links TRBV9 to TRBJ1-1, with a tentative D call TRBD1 (5 bases). This CDR3 comprises 16 residues. Looked up from germline, CDR1 is SGDLS and CDR2 is YYNGEE. The V and J ends lost 3 bases and 0 bases respectively, with 15 bases between them. CDR3 coding DNA: TGTGCCAGCAGCGCCCACCCGGGGGAGTTGAACACTGAAGCTTTCTTT. The encoded protein is CASSAHPGELNTEAFF.

The J gene is TRBJ2-3, the V gene TRBV7-2, with 11 bases matching TRBD2. The CDR3 contains 17 residues. Germline loops: CDR1 SGHTA, CDR2 FQGNSA. The V gene end was trimmed by 5 bases and the J gene end by 3 bases; junction bases not matched to a gene: 10. CDR3 in amino acids: CASSPIRVAGGTDTQYF. CDR3 DNA sequence: TGTGCCAGCAGCCCCATTCGGGTAGCGGGGGGGACAGATACGCAGTATTTT.

The chain has TRBV6-5 and TRBJ2-2; D not certain. The germline CDR1 and CDR2 sequences are MNHEY and SVGAGI. V was cut by 6 bases and J by 3 bases, with 11 bases left in between. This CDR3 has 14 residues. The DNA of the CDR3 is TGTGCCAGCAGCAGCCTCCGGGACACCGGGGAGCTGTTTTTT. Residues: CASSSLRDTGELFF.

The J gene is TRBJ1-6, the V gene TRBV15; TRBD1 matches at 8 bases. CDR1 LNHNV and CDR2 YYDKDF come from the germline V gene (reference sequence). J lost 1 base, V lost 0 bases, and 5 bases had no gene match. This CDR3 has 18 amino acids. CDR3 sequence reads: CATSRDSGGASYNSPLHF. CDR3 bases: TGTGCCACCAGCAGAGATTCAGGGGGCGCTTCCTATAATTCACCCCTCCACTTT.

The chain links TRBV2 to TRBJ2-5; the match to TRBD2 covers 7 bases. CDR1 and CDR2 from the germline V gene are SNHLY and FYNNEI. CDR3 length equals 12 residues. With V trimmed by 8 bases and J by 11 bases, 11 bases remained unmatched. This CDR3 is CASGVAWTRQYF. The CDR3 DNA follows: TGTGCCAGCGGAGTGGCGTGGACTAGACAGTACTTC.

This clone was counted between two and nine times. The genes are TRBV27 and TRBJ1-5, with D perhaps matching TRBD1 (5 bases). V gave up 2 bases and J gave up 5 bases, with 7 bases separating them. The CDR3 length is 13 residues. In germline, CDR1 is MNHEY, CDR2 SMNVEV (reference sequence). The CDR3 is CASSLAGHQPQHF. CDR3 sequence (DNA): TGTGCCAGCAGTTTAGCGGGGCATCAGCCCCAGCATTTT.

This clone was counted once. V gene TRBV18 combines with J gene TRBJ2-7; D call uncertain. Germline assignment: CDR1 KGHSH and CDR2 LQKENI. The CDR3 has 12 amino acids. V lost 4 bases and J lost 6, with 10 bases in between. CDR3 sequence reads: CASSLDTSEQYF. CDR3 nucleotides: TGTGCCAGCTCACTAGACACCTCCGAGCAGTACTTC.

The rearrangement joins TRBV13 to TRBJ1-1; 7 nucleotides match TRBD1. Germline V gene data show CDR1 as PRHDT and CDR2 as FYEKMQ (reference sequence). Trimming took 1 base from V and 11 from J; bases not matched to a gene: 7. The CDR3 loop spans 13 amino acids. CDR3 DNA: TGTGCCAGCAGCTTAGTTCGGACAGGTGGGGCTTTCTTT. Translation: CASSLVRTGGAFF.

The chain links TRBV19 to TRBJ2-3; D possibly corresponds to TRBD2 (6 bases). V was cut by 1 base and J by 3 bases, with 17 bases left in between. This CDR3 comprises 17 residues. From germline, CDR1 is LNHDA and CDR2 SQIVND (reference sequence). As DNA, the CDR3 is TGTGCCAGTAGTATAGCTGGAGGGCAGGGTGGAACAGATACGCAGTATTTT. Amino acid sequence: CASSIAGGQGGTDTQYF.

J is TRBJ2-7 and V is TRBV5-4; 10 bases match TRBD1. V shed 5 bases and J 4 bases; nucleotides not matched to a gene: 3. The V gene's germline CDR1 is SGHNT and CDR2 YYREEE (reference sequence). The CDR3 length is 13 residues. The CDR3 sequence: CASRGQGLYEQYF. The CDR3 DNA reads TGTGCCAGCAGGGGACAGGGGTTGTACGAGCAGTACTTC.

The rearrangement links TRBV27 to TRBJ1-1; a possible D gene is TRBD1 (5 bases). V was cut by 5 bases and J by 4 bases, with 14 bases left in between. Germline CDR1 reads MNHEY; CDR2 reads SMNVEV (reference sequence). The CDR3 is 14 residues long. The DNA of the CDR3 is TGTGCCAGCAGTACTCAGGGCAGATTCACTGAAGCTTTCTTT. Translating gives CASSTQGRFTEAFF.

J is TRBJ1-1 and V is TRBV7-8, with a tentative D call TRBD1 (5 bases). Germline V gives CDR1 SGHVS, CDR2 FQNEAQ. V was pared by 6 bases and J by 0 bases, with 11 bases between. This CDR3 region has 14 residues. The DNA of the CDR3 is TGTGCCAGCAGTTTTAGACAGATGAACACTGAAGCTTTCTTT. As protein: CASSFRQMNTEAFF.

Here the CDR3 DNA reads TGTGCCAGCAGTTGGCACCCAAGCAATCAGCCCCAGCATTTT. Amino acids: CASSWHPSNQPQHF. V gene TRBV6-2 or TRBV6-3 combines with J gene TRBJ1-5, with no clear D. This CDR3 contains 14 residues. Germline-derived CDR1 and CDR2 are MNHEY and SVGEGT. V dropped 4 bases and J dropped 1 base, with 8 bases sitting between them.

This clone was recorded once. J is TRBJ2-7 and V is TRBV7-8; 12 bases align to TRBD1. Germline CDR1 reads SGHVS; CDR2 reads FQNEAQ. V trimming: 2 bases; J trimming: 2 bases; junction bases outside the gene matches: 13. This CDR3 has 19 amino acids. This chain's CDR3 is CASSLWRKGTGGAPYEQYF. In DNA form, the CDR3 reads TGTGCCAGCAGCTTATGGCGGAAAGGGACAGGGGGCGCCCCCTACGAGCAGTACTTC. Combining the CDR3 with reference TRBV7-8 and TRBJ2-7 gives the whole variable domain GAGVSQSPRYKVAKRGQDVALRCDPISGHVSLFWYQQALGQGPEFLTYFQNEAQLDKSGLPSDRFFAERPEGSVSTLKIQRTQQEDSAVYLCASSLWRKGTGGAPYEQYFGPGTRLTVT.

The rearrangement joins TRBV19 to TRBJ2-2; D may be TRBD1 (6 bases). Germline V CDR1 and CDR2: LNHDA, SQIVND (reference sequence). V gave up 3 bases and J gave up 5 bases, with 13 bases separating them. CDR3 length equals 15 residues. In nucleotides, the CDR3 is TGTGCCAGTAGTATGGGGCAGGGGATTACCGGGGAGCTGTTTTTT. This translates into CASSMGQGITGELFF.

V and J are TRBV2 and TRBJ2-5, with D possibly matching TRBD2 (6 bases). This CDR3 has 14 residues. The germline gives CDR1 SNHLY, CDR2 FYNNEI. Trimming shortened V by 5 bases and J by 0 bases, and 10 bases separated the two germline ends. The CDR3 region has the DNA TGTGCCAGCAGTCGGGACTGCAACCAAGAGACCCAGTACTTC. It specifies CASSRDCNQETQYF.

CDR3 amino acids: CASSVGNSGGGYEQYF. DNA of the CDR3: TGTGCCAGCAGCGTAGGTAATAGCGGGGGAGGCTACGAGCAGTACTTC. V gene TRBV9 combines with J gene TRBJ2-7; 9 bases match TRBD2. CDR3 length equals 16 residues. V shed 0 bases, J shed 3 bases, and the junction held 7 bases outside the gene matches. The germline gives CDR1 SGDLS, CDR2 YYNGEE. Filled out from reference TRBV9 and TRBJ2-7, the complete variable domain reads DSGVTQTPKHLITATGQRVTLRCSPRSGDLSVYWYQQSLDQGLQFLIQYYNGEERAKGNILERFSAQQFPDLHSELNLSSLELGDSALYFCASSVGNSGGGYEQYFGPGTRLTVT.

The chain is built from TRBV6-2 or TRBV6-3 and TRBJ2-4, with 8 bases fitting TRBD2. Germline-derived CDR1 and CDR2 are MNHEY and SVGEGT. This CDR3 is 16 amino acids long. V gave up 0 bases and J gave up 1 base; unmatched junction bases: 2. As DNA, the CDR3 is TGTGCCAGCAGTTACTCGCGCGGGGGGGCCAAAAACATTCAGTACTTC. It specifies CASSYSRGGAKNIQYF.

The chain couples TRBV7-8 to TRBJ2-7, with TRBD2 identical over 7 bases. V was clipped by 5 bases and J by 6 bases; unmatched bases: 10. Germline CDR1 reads SGHVS; CDR2 reads FQNEAQ. The CDR3 contains 14 residues. CDR3 nucleotides: TGTGCCAGCAGCGAAGTGGGCGCTAGCGGCGAGCAGTACTTC. It is translated as CASSEVGASGEQYF.

The CDR3 protein is CASSLRQGSGGYNEQFF. The CDR3 region has the DNA TGCGCCAGCAGCCTCCGTCAGGGTAGCGGAGGTTACAATGAGCAGTTCTTC. This sequence joins TRBV5-1 and TRBJ2-1, with D possibly being TRBD2 (6 bases). Trimming took off 4 bases at V and 4 bases at J, with 21 bases between the two ends. Germline CDR1 reads SGHRS; CDR2 reads YFSETQ. This CDR3 has 17 amino acids.

The gene calls are TRBV6-2 or TRBV6-3 and TRBJ2-3; TRBD1 matches 7 bases. The CDR3 length is 19 residues. CDR1 and CDR2 (germline): MNHEY, SVGEGT. The junction had 14 bases not matched to a gene; V was cut back by 2 bases and J by 0 bases. The CDR3 spells CASSYPRGPGSTSTDTQYF. As DNA, the CDR3 is TGTGCCAGCAGTTACCCGAGGGGGCCTGGATCGACGAGCACAGATACGCAGTATTTT.

The chain recombines TRBV7-9 with TRBJ1-1, with D uncertain. The germline CDR1 and CDR2 sequences are SEHNR and FQNEAQ (reference sequence). V lost 5 bases and J 8 bases, leaving 15 bases between the germline ends. The CDR3 extends over 13 amino acids. The CDR3 DNA is TGTGCCAGCAGCCCGCCGGGTCCGAGAGAAGCTTTCTTT. Its protein product is CASSPPGPREAFF.